This TCR beta chain comes out of a study of radiotherapy plus CTLA-4 blockade in lung cancer (dated by TCRdb to the late 2010s). About the full investigation: Among the enrolled patients, approximately 18% had an objective response, and 31% reached disease control.

The library was built by means of the immunoSEQ multiplex PCR assay. TCRdb took this table from immuneACCESS and kept in-frame rearrangements with V and J called. Such tables lack part of the clones; where checked against another copy, unresolved V genes explain under half of the gap, and the rest is unexplained. Here the sample has about 31,000 clones; around 70% occur a single time. In total, the top ten clones hold roughly 5.1% of the sample. V is pruned by 6 bases and J by 5 bases, leaving 8 bases of the junction without a gene match. The CDR3 starts with the cysteine, ends with the phenylalanine, and has 14 residues. Solely the CDR3 DNA is kept, with 42 bases framed from the first base. The germline V gene sets CDR1 to SNHLY and CDR2 to FYNNEI. Paper-wide results and their limitations: The strongest predictors of response, as reported, were early dynamic changes in blood T cell clones along with a rise in serum interferon-beta after radiation. After treatment with radiotherapy and ipilimumab, TCR clones that originated in tumors expanded in peripheral blood.

The study tested focal radiation therapy combined with CTLA-4 blockade (ipilimumab) in patients with chemo-refractory metastatic non-small-cell lung cancer. Worth noting for this clone: Its antigen remains undetermined. Base qualities were left out, and no much larger clone turns up one base away.

The rearrangement combines TRBV2 with TRBJ1-2, with TRBD1 matching 8 junction bases. This clonotype originated in a human donor with non-small cell lung cancer whose response to radiotherapy plus ipilimumab could not be evaluated. The sequencing here drew on peripheral blood, taken from a patient treated with radiotherapy plus ipilimumab. The CDR3 protein sequence reads: CASRADRDGYGYTF. The DNA sequence follows: TGTGCCAGCAGGGCGGACAGGGACGGGTATGGCTACACCTTC. The full variable domain, with segments outside the CDR3 supplied by the reference TRBV2 and TRBJ1-2 proteins, appears as EPEVTQTPSHQVTQMGQEVILRCVPISNHLYFYWYRQILGQKVEFLVSFYNNEISEKSEIFDDQFSVERPDGSNFTLKIRSTKLEDSAMYFCASRADRDGYGYTFGSGTRLTVV.